One TCR beta chain is described in this entry. The data derive from a study of technical replicates of blood from a handful of donors. Sequenced by immunoSEQ multiplex PCR; TCRdb stores in-frame clones only, minus some. The profile shows about 75,000 clones, around 97% of them singletons. Trimming removed 5 bases at V and 1 base at J, with 12 bases between. Germline CDR1 reads SGHAT; CDR2 reads FQDESV (reference sequence). CDR3 length: 14 residues. The TCR was taken from a human donor in good health. The chain couples TRBV11-1 to TRBJ2-7; a weak D match, TRBD1 (6 bases). Sequenced: T cells isolated from PBMCs. The CDR3 loop reads CASSPRDKSYEQYF. CDR3 in DNA: TGTGCCAGCAGCCCACGGGACAAATCCTACGAGCAGTACTTC.